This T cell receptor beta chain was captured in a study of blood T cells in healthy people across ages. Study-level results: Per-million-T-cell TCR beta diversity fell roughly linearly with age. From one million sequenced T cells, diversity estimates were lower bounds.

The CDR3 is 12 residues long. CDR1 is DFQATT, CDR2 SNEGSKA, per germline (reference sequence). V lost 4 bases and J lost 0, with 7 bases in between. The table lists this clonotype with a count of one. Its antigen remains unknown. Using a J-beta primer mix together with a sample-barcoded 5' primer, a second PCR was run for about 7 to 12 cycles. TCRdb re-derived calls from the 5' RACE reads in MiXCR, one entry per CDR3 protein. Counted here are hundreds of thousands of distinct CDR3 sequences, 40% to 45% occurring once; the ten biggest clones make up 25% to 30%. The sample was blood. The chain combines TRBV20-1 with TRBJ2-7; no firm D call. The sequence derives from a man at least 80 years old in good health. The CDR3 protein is CSATTNSYEQYF. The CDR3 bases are TGCAGTGCTACTACTAACTCCTACGAGCAGTACTTC.